This is a list of T cell receptor beta chains from one sample in a study of radiotherapy plus CTLA-4 blockade in lung cancer. Generated by immunoSEQ multiplex PCR, the TCRdb table keeps only in-frame clones and is missing some. Of 70,000 to 95,000 clones listed, about 88% are singletons. The material sequenced was peripheral blood, taken from a patient treated with radiotherapy plus ipilimumab. These receptors were collected from a human donor with non-small cell lung cancer that progressed on radiotherapy plus ipilimumab. Both conserved end residues are part of each CDR3. A D gene is named only where the DNA matches it firmly. Some rows mark clone size as missing; the rest say once, few, many or name a class of expanded clone.

clone_size	v_call	d_call	j_call	cdr3_length	cdr3_aa	cdr3_nt
once	TRBV6-6	TRBD2	TRBJ2-1	14	CASSLGTSNNEQFF	TGTGCCAGCAGTTTGGGGACTAGTAACAATGAGCAGTTCTTC
.	TRBV19	.	TRBJ2-3	15	CASSTPGTSTDTQYF	TGTGCCAGTAGTACCCCCGGGACAAGCACAGATACGCAGTATTTT
few	TRBV9	.	TRBJ1-3	14	CASTGTGSGNTIYF	TGTGCCAGCACCGGCACAGGCTCTGGAAACACCATATATTTT
.	TRBV28	.	TRBJ1-5	14	CASSLSGSNQPQHF	TGTGCCAGCAGTTTATCGGGCAGCAATCAGCCCCAGCATTTT
.	TRBV5-4	TRBD1	TRBJ2-1	13	CASSLRGKDEQFF	TGTGCCAGCAGCCTCAGGGGGAAGGATGAGCAGTTCTTC
.	TRBV7-2	TRBD2	TRBJ2-7	16	CASSLLKGLAGNEQYF	TGTGCCAGCAGCTTACTAAAAGGACTAGCGGGGAACGAGCAGTACTTC
.	TRBV10-3	TRBD1	TRBJ1-3	16	CAISETGTGTGNTIYF	TGTGCCATCAGTGAAACCGGGACAGGGACTGGAAACACCATATATTTT
.	TRBV9	TRBD2	TRBJ2-4	16	CASSVGAGGPTNIQYF	TGTGCCAGCAGCGTAGGAGCGGGAGGGCCGACAAACATTCAGTACTTC
.	TRBV19	.	TRBJ2-1	15	CASSTRMGDYNEQFF	TGTGCCAGTAGTACAAGAATGGGAGATTACAATGAGCAGTTCTTC
.	TRBV14	TRBD1	TRBJ2-7	16	CASSHHLWTGSYEQYF	TGTGCCAGCAGCCACCACCTTTGGACAGGGTCCTACGAGCAGTACTTC
.	TRBV4-3	TRBD1	TRBJ1-5	15	CASSQSGQGNQPQHF	TGCGCCAGCAGCCAATCGGGACAGGGTAATCAGCCCCAGCATTTT
.	TRBV4-3	TRBD2	TRBJ2-1	16	CASSQDTSGGRYEQFF	TGCGCCAGCAGCCAAGACACTAGCGGGGGCCGGTATGAGCAGTTCTTC
.	TRBV5-6	TRBD2	TRBJ2-7	16	CASSSALAGELYEQYF	TGTGCCAGCAGCTCTGCCCTAGCGGGAGAATTGTACGAGCAGTACTTC
.	TRBV9	.	TRBJ1-1	13	CASSVFGGTEAFF	TGTGCCAGCAGCGTGTTCGGGGGGACTGAAGCTTTCTTT
.	TRBV5-1	TRBD2	TRBJ2-3	17	CASSLQPTSGSWDTQYF	TGCGCCAGCAGCTTACAACCAACTAGCGGGAGTTGGGATACGCAGTATTTT
.	TRBV28	.	TRBJ2-7	13	CASSSGQGSRQYF	TGTGCCAGCAGTTCGGGGCAGGGCAGCCGACAGTACTTC
.	TRBV7-2	.	TRBJ2-2	13	CASSPPFYGELFF	TGTGCCAGCAGCCCACCCTTTTACGGGGAGCTGTTTTTT
.	TRBV27	.	TRBJ1-2	10	CASIPGGYTF	TGTGCCAGCATCCCCGGGGGCTACACCTTC
.	TRBV7-2	.	TRBJ2-1	14	CASSSSGFYNEQFF	TGTGCCAGCAGCTCCTCCGGGTTCTACAATGAGCAGTTCTTC
.	TRBV7-9	.	TRBJ1-1	14	CASSPGAANTEAFF	TGTGCCAGCAGCCCAGGGGCGGCAAACACTGAAGCTTTCTTT
few	TRBV7-2	TRBD2	TRBJ2-3	15	CASSLAGGASDTQYF	TGTGCCAGCAGCTTAGCCGGGGGGGCCTCAGATACGCAGTATTTT
.	TRBV9	TRBD1	TRBJ1-2	17	CASSVAYWDSPLYGYTF	TGTGCCAGCAGCGTAGCTTATTGGGACAGTCCCCTCTATGGCTACACCTTC
.	TRBV4-1	.	TRBJ2-1	15	CASSRPGELRHEQFF	TGCGCCAGCAGCCGCCCAGGGGAGCTACGCCATGAGCAGTTCTTC
.	TRBV29-1	.	TRBJ1-1	13	CSVEDGLNTEAFF	TGCAGCGTAGAAGACGGCTTGAACACTGAAGCTTTCTTT
.	TRBV6-1	.	TRBJ1-4	17	CASSEGVILGGREKLFF	TGTGCCAGCAGTGAAGGGGTTATCCTCGGGGGTAGAGAAAAACTGTTTTTT
.	TRBV28	TRBD1	TRBJ1-2	14	CASNWGQGINGYTF	TGTGCCAGCAACTGGGGACAGGGTATTAATGGCTACACCTTC
.	TRBV27	.	TRBJ2-7	18	CASSPFIGAVRVPYEQYF	TGTGCCAGCAGCCCATTTATCGGCGCGGTGAGGGTCCCCTACGAGCAGTACTTC
.	TRBV15	TRBD1	TRBJ1-5	20	CATSRGEARDRAAGNQPQHF	TGTGCCACCAGCAGAGGCGAAGCCAGGGACAGGGCTGCTGGCAATCAGCCCCAGCATTTT
.	TRBV5-1	TRBD2	TRBJ2-5	16	CASSLGTSGVWETQYF	TGCGCCAGCAGCCTCGGGACTAGCGGAGTCTGGGAGACCCAGTACTTC
.	TRBV6-5	.	TRBJ1-2	11	CASSSSYGYTF	TGTGCCAGCAGTTCTAGCTATGGCTACACCTTC
few	TRBV5-1	TRBD1	TRBJ2-5	16	CASSNRDSLIKETQYF	TGCGCCAGCAGCAATCGGGACAGCCTCATCAAAGAGACCCAGTACTTC
.	TRBV7-2	TRBD2	TRBJ2-1	15	CASSLQAGAGNEQFF	TGTGCCAGCAGCTTACAAGCGGGGGCGGGGAATGAGCAGTTCTTC
.	TRBV10-3	.	TRBJ1-4	15	CAISESGAANEKLFF	TGTGCCATCAGTGAGTCAGGGGCGGCTAATGAAAAACTGTTTTTT
.	TRBV4-1	TRBD2	TRBJ2-3	16	CASSQYSGGRTDTQYF	TGCGCCAGCAGCCAATACAGCGGGGGGCGCACAGATACGCAGTATTTT
few	TRBV11-2	.	TRBJ2-4	17	CASSPDGTKLAKNIQYF	TGTGCCAGCAGCCCGGACGGCACGAAACTAGCCAAAAACATTCAGTACTTC
.	TRBV7-2	.	TRBJ2-1	13	CASSPLRAHEQFF	TGTGCCAGCAGCCCCCTCAGGGCCCATGAGCAGTTCTTC
.	TRBV29-1	.	TRBJ1-5	13	CSVGKGENQPQHF	TGCAGCGTTGGTAAGGGGGAGAATCAGCCCCAGCATTTT
.	TRBV5-4	TRBD1	TRBJ1-2	15	CASSLGQGAQYGYTF	TGTGCCAGCAGCTTGGGACAGGGGGCACAATATGGCTACACCTTC
.	TRBV6-1	.	TRBJ2-2	15	CASRRGEASTGELFF	TGTGCCAGCAGGAGGGGGGAAGCGAGCACCGGGGAGCTGTTTTTT
.	TRBV30	.	TRBJ1-4	15	CAWSSKGGGNEKLFF	TGTGCCTGGAGTTCGAAAGGGGGGGGTAATGAAAAACTGTTTTTT
.	TRBV5-1	.	TRBJ2-1	13	CASRLGQGNEQFF	TGCGCCAGCAGGCTCGGCCAGGGGAATGAGCAGTTCTTC
.	TRBV10-3	TRBD2	TRBJ2-7	15	CAIKTTSGGSYEQYF	TGTGCCATCAAGACCACTAGCGGGGGTTCCTACGAGCAGTACTTC
few	TRBV2	.	TRBJ1-5	12	CASSEFRQPQHF	TGTGCCAGCAGTGAATTCAGGCAGCCCCAGCATTTT
.	TRBV18	TRBD2	TRBJ2-3	19	CASSPPGTSGGESTDTQYF	TGTGCCAGCTCACCACCCGGGACTAGCGGGGGGGAGAGCACAGATACGCAGTATTTT
.	TRBV13	.	TRBJ2-3	13	CASSSQGLYAQYF	TGTGCCAGCAGCTCTCAAGGGCTTTATGCGCAGTATTTT
.	TRBV6-1	.	TRBJ1-2	15	CASQVLGGTGYGYTF	TGTGCCAGCCAGGTGTTAGGGGGAACGGGCTATGGCTACACCTTC
.	TRBV5-1	TRBD1	TRBJ1-5	14	CASSTSGGVQPQHF	TGCGCCAGCAGCACCTCAGGGGGCGTTCAGCCCCAGCATTTT
.	TRBV28	TRBD1	TRBJ1-2	17	CASSLPRQGSSNYGYTF	TGTGCCAGCAGTTTACCCCGACAGGGGTCTTCTAACTATGGCTACACCTTC
.	TRBV28	TRBD1	TRBJ1-6	14	CASRSTGGPSPLHF	TGTGCCAGCAGATCGACAGGGGGTCCCTCACCCCTCCACTTT
.	TRBV29-1	TRBD1	TRBJ1-1	16	CSVRGGGTGGFAEAFF	TGCAGCGTTCGGGGTGGGGGGACAGGAGGATTCGCTGAAGCTTTCTTT
.	TRBV5-1	TRBD1	TRBJ2-3	15	CASSDRDRFTDTQYF	TGCGCCAGCAGCGACCGGGACAGGTTCACAGATACGCAGTATTTT
.	TRBV28	.	TRBJ2-2	16	CASTLGRVGDTGELFF	TGTGCCAGCACCCTGGGGCGGGTGGGAGACACCGGGGAGCTGTTTTTT
once	TRBV6-5	.	TRBJ1-3	16	CASSYSRHTTGNTIYF	TGTGCCAGCAGTTACTCGAGACATACCACTGGAAACACCATATATTTT
.	TRBV4-2	TRBD1	TRBJ2-1	15	CASSPPDREGNEQFF	TGTGCCAGCAGCCCTCCGGACAGGGAAGGGAATGAGCAGTTCTTC
once	TRBV11-1	TRBD2	TRBJ2-6	18	CASSLTSGGAAGANVLTF	TGTGCCAGCAGCTTAACTAGCGGGGGGGCCGCGGGGGCCAACGTCCTGACTTTC
.	TRBV10-3	.	TRBJ1-1	14	CAISRTVMNTEAFF	TGTGCCATCAGCCGGACAGTTATGAACACTGAAGCTTTCTTT
few	TRBV7-2	TRBD2	TRBJ2-7	15	CASSLVPGRGDEQYF	TGTGCCAGCAGCTTAGTTCCGGGTCGGGGGGACGAGCAGTACTTC
.	TRBV5-1	TRBD1	TRBJ1-2	13	CASSPGTGEGYTF	TGCGCCAGCAGCCCAGGGACAGGGGAAGGCTACACCTTC
.	TRBV7-3	TRBD1	TRBJ2-2	15	CASSRVGTETGELFF	TGTGCCAGCAGCCGCGTTGGGACAGAAACCGGGGAGCTGTTTTTT